This paragraph reports one T cell receptor beta chain. Donors were grouped by their self-reported clinical history. Shortly before study entry, within 2 weeks, exposed participants had met a COVID-19 case. Original data processing: Reference gene primer amplification gave estimated nucleated cell counts. Here immunoSEQ multiplex PCR was the method, and the copy in TCRdb shows in-frame clones only, minus some. Clonal size and the V and J genes are those of that table, whereas D and trimming came from the DNA. The sample holds a few hundred thousand clones, over 75% seen once. The data originate from a study of blood T cell repertoires in COVID-19. Study as a whole: PBMCs, B-cell-depleted T cells, or T cells were the source of the cDNA or gDNA that made up the material.

Trimming cost V 4 bases and J 3 bases, with 11 bases left between them. The CDR3 runs 14 residues. Germline V gene sequence: CDR1 SGHDT, CDR2 YYEEEE. The chain couples TRBV5-6 to TRBJ2-4, with D perhaps matching TRBD2 (6 bases). This sequence was found in a woman aged 18-30 years who had been exposed to COVID-19. What was sequenced was PBMCs or T cells enriched from blood (not recorded which). The CDR3 region is CASSMGLGKNIQYF. CDR3 bases: TGTGCCAGCAGCATGGGACTGGGCAAAAACATTCAGTACTTC.